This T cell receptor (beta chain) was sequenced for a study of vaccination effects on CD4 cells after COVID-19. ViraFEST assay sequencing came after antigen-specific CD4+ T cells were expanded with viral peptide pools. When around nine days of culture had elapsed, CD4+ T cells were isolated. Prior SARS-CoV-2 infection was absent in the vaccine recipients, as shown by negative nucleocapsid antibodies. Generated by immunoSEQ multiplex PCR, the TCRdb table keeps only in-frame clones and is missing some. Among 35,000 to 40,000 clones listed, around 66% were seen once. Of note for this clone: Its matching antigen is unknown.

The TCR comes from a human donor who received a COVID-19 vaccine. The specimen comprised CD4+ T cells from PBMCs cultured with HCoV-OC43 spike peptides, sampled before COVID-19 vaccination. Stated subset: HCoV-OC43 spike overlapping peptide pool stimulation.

CDR3 in amino acids: CASSLRGQITEAFF. CDR3 coding DNA: TGTGCCAGCAGCTTAAGGGGACAGATAACTGAAGCTTTCTTT. V usage is TRBV13 and J usage is TRBJ1-1, with 7 bases matching TRBD1. Germline V lookup: CDR1 PRHDT, CDR2 FYEKMQ (reference sequence). This CDR3 has 14 amino acids. J was trimmed by 5 bases and V by 2 bases; bases with no gene match: 5.